The clone carrying this T cell receptor (beta chain) was detected many times. Its antigen is as yet unknown. Each cDNA got a UMI-containing oligo ligated at its 3' end. First-round PCR used approximately 4 cycles and beta primers RC1.1 and RC1.2 covering TRBC1 and TRBC2. TCRdb reprocessed the UMI-ligation and nested PCR reads via MiXCR and lists one record per CDR3 protein. Altogether roughly 51,000 distinct CDR3 sequences are present, 9% to 15% being singletons, with the ten largest covering about 9.7%. The data derive from a study of quantifying T cell responses using KT2 cells. Whole-study context: RNA was reverse transcribed with TCR alpha and beta constant-region primers. Broader study findings: Even the lowest spike-in, about one KT2 cell per 100,000 PBMC, yielded detectable KT2 sequences.

With 0 bases clipped from V and 4 bases from J, the junction kept 9 bases outside the gene matches. CDR3 length: 18 residues. Germline CDR1 reads SGHRS; CDR2 reads YFSETQ. The sample is PBMC spiked with counted cells of clone KT2. This sequence was found in a human donor. This rearrangement joins TRBV5-1 to TRBJ2-3, with 12 bases that match TRBD2. The sequenced sample consisted of PBMCs spiked with cells of the T cell clone KT2. DNA of the CDR3: TGCGCCAGCAGCTTGGAGCTAGCGGGGGGGCTATTATCAGATACGCAGTATTTT. Translated, it gives CASSLELAGGLLSDTQYF.